This passage covers 17 T cell receptor beta chains from one sample sequenced in a study of CXCR3-negative and CXCR3-positive naive CD8 T cells (dated by TCRdb to between 2018 and 2021). Overall study outcomes, separate from this receptor: TRB CDR3s from CXCR3-positive naive cells showed higher hydrophobicity (lower Kidera factor 4), lower energy, and higher strength and volume indices than CXCR3-negative naive cells.

Their cognate antigens are unknown. Sequencing was performed on a NextSeq 550. The Human TCR Profiling Kit (MiLaboratory) was used to make UMI-labeled 5' RACE TRB cDNA libraries. TCRdb reprocessed the reads, and each CDR3 protein sequence is entered once, without DNA. This sample's table carries about 120,000 distinct CDR3 sequences. The ten largest account for approximately 0.38% of the sample. The sequencing input was naive CXCR3+ CD8+ T cells from blood. According to the study, the label for this sample's cell subset or site signals: CD45RO-CCR7+CD27+CD95- naive CD8+ T cells expressing CXCR3 (TNR3+). Source of these receptors: a human donor in good health. Some clones in this sample may be carry-over from other donors' samples.

The rearrangement uses TRBV15 and TRBJ2-3; TCRdb names TRBD1, which stays unverified in the absence of DNA. Germline loops: CDR1 LNHNV, CDR2 YYDKDF (reference sequence). This CDR3 contains 17 residues. This chain's CDR3 is CATSREDGGYLTDTQYF.

The J gene is TRBJ2-3, the V gene TRBV28; TCRdb designates TRBD2, a call that cannot be tested without DNA. Germline assignment: CDR1 MDHEN and CDR2 SYDVKM. CDR3 length: 16 residues. The CDR3 sequence is CASMFGAGGLSETQYF.

The chain is built from TRBV5-1 and TRBJ2-7. The CDR3 has 14 amino acids. Germline V CDR1 and CDR2: SGHRS, YFSETQ. CDR3 protein: CASSLGQETYEQYF.

The rearrangement uses TRBV24-1 and TRBJ2-7; TCRdb reports TRBD1, a call that lacks DNA to check it against. Germline V gene lookup returns CDR1 KGHDR and CDR2 SFDVKD. This CDR3 spans 13 amino acids. This chain's CDR3 is CATSRAGAYEQYF.

The CDR3 protein is CASSRDRENSNQPQHF. The V and J genes are TRBV2 and TRBJ1-5; absent DNA, TCRdb's TRBD1 call cannot be checked. In germline, CDR1 is SNHLY, CDR2 FYNNEI. The CDR3 runs to 16 residues.

The CDR3 here is CATSDPSSTGQETQYF. The chain has TRBV24-1 and TRBJ2-5; with no DNA, the TCRdb D assignment of TRBD1 cannot be verified. CDR1 and CDR2 (germline): KGHDR, SFDVKD. The CDR3 loop spans 16 amino acids.

CDR3: CATSRAWVETQYF. The chain combines TRBV15 with TRBJ2-5. The CDR3 loop spans 13 amino acids. The germline V gene has CDR1 LNHNV and CDR2 YYDKDF (reference sequence).

CDR3 sequence reads: CASSPLWEDEQYF. The rearrangement links TRBV12-3 or TRBV12-4 to TRBJ2-7; TCRdb's D call, TRBD2, is unchecked because there is no DNA. The CDR3 spans 13 residues.

The chain employs TRBV4-1 and TRBJ2-1; TCRdb indicates TRBD1, and absent DNA this call remains unverified. The CDR3 contains 14 residues. Germline CDR1 MGHRA, CDR2 YSYEKL. The chain's CDR3 is CASSPGTGVNEQFF.

The gene calls are TRBV13 and TRBJ2-1; the D call of TRBD2 rests on TCRdb alone, since no DNA is present to check it. The CDR3 has 16 residues. Germline V gene lookup returns CDR1 PRHDT and CDR2 FYEKMQ (reference sequence). This CDR3 is CASSLGLAGRYNEQFF.

The rearrangement uses TRBV6-5 and TRBJ2-5; with no DNA, the TCRdb D assignment of TRBD2 cannot be verified. Germline values: CDR1 MNHEY, CDR2 SVGAGI. The CDR3 sequence is 16 residues long. CDR3 loop: CASSYLQTGSQETQYF.

V and J are TRBV5-1 and TRBJ2-3; checking the TCRdb D call of TRBD2 is not possible without DNA. Germline CDR1 reads SGHRS; CDR2 reads YFSETQ. This CDR3 spans 17 amino acids. CDR3 loop: CASSLAGTSGVVDTQYF.

The chain is built from TRBV10-3 and TRBJ1-2; as DNA is missing, the TRBD1 call by TCRdb cannot be tested. The CDR3 extends over 15 amino acids. CDR1 and CDR2 from the germline V gene are ENHRY and SYGVKD. CDR3 region: CAISGQGETAYGYTF.

The rearrangement joins TRBV29-1 to TRBJ2-7; absent DNA, TCRdb's TRBD2 call cannot be checked. CDR3 size: 14 residues. Germline V gives CDR1 SQVTM, CDR2 ANQGSEA. CDR3 loop: CSVYLAGGPYEQYF.

The J gene is TRBJ2-1, the V gene TRBV29-1; TCRdb gives TRBD2 as the D gene, but with no DNA this cannot be confirmed. CDR3 length equals 16 residues. Germline-derived CDR1 and CDR2 are SQVTM and ANQGSEA. The CDR3 is CSVEDHPRGGWNEQFF.

CDR3 sequence reads: CASSPGTGYIQYF. The V call is TRBV7-6, the J call TRBJ2-4; the TCRdb D gene call, TRBD1, has no DNA to confirm it. The CDR3 runs 13 residues. Germline values: CDR1 SGHVS, CDR2 FNYEAQ. The full variable domain, with the rest looked up from reference TRBV7-6 and TRBJ2-4, is GAGVSQSPRYKVTKRGQDVALRCDPISGHVSLYWYRQALGQGPEFLTYFNYEAQQDKSGLPNDRFSAERPEGSISTLTIQRTEQRDSAMYRCASSPGTGYIQYFGAGTRLSVL.

V is TRBV27 and J is TRBJ2-2; no DNA is available, so the TRBD1 call from TCRdb remains unchecked. From germline, CDR1 is MNHEY and CDR2 SMNVEV (reference sequence). CDR3 length: 13 residues. Here the CDR3 reads CASSTGMPGELFF.